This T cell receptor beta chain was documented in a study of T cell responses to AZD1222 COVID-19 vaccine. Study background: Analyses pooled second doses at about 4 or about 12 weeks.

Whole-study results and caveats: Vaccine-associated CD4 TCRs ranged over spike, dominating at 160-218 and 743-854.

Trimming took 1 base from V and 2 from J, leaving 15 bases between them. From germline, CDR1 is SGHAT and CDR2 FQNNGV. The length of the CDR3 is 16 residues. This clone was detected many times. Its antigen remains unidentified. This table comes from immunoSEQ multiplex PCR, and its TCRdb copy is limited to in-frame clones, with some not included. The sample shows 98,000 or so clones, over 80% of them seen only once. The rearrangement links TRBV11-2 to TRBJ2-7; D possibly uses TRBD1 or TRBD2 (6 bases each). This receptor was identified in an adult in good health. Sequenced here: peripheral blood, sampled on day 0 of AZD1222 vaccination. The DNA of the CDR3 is TGTGCCAGCAGCTTAGGAGAAGGGGGGCAAGCCTACGAGCAGTACTTC. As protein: CASSLGEGGQAYEQYF.